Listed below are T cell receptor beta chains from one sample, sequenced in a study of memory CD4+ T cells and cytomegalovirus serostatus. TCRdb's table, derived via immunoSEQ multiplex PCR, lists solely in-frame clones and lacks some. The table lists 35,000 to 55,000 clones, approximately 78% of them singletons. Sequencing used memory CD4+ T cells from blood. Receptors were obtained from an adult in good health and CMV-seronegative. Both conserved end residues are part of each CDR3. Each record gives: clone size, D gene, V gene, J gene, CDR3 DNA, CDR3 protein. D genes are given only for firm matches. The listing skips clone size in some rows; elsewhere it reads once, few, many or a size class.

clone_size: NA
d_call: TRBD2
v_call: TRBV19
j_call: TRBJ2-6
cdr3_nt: TGTGCCAGTACCCGGACTAGCGGGGAAATATCTGGGGCCAACGTCCTGACTTTC
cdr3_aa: CASTRTSGEISGANVLTF

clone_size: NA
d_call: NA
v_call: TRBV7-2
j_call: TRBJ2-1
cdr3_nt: TGTGCCAGCAGCTTAGATCCAGGGAGAAATGAGCAGTTCTTC
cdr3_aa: CASSLDPGRNEQFF

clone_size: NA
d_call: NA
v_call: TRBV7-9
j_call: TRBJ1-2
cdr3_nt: TGTGCCAGCAGCTTAGTTGCTGTGGCGGGGGGCTACACCTTC
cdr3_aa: CASSLVAVAGGYTF

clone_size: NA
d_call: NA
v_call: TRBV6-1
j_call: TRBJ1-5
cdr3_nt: TGTGCCAGCAGCGCCGTGGGGAATCAGCCCCAGCATTTT
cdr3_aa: CASSAVGNQPQHF

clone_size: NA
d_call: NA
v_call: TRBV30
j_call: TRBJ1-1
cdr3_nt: TGTGCCTGGAGTGGCCTCCTGGAAGCTTTCTTT
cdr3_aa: CAWSGLLEAFF

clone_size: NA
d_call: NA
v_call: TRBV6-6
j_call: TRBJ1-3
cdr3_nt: TGTGCCAGCAGTGGCTCCGCCATCTCTGGAAACACCATATATTTT
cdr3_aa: CASSGSAISGNTIYF

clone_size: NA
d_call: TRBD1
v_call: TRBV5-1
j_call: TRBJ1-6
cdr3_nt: TGCGCCAGCAGCTTGGAACAGGGGGCCGGTTCACCCCTCCACTTT
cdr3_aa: CASSLEQGAGSPLHF

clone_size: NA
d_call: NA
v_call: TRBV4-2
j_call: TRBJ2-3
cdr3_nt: TGTGCCAGCAGCCCCCATAGTTCCAGTAGCACAGATACGCAGTATTTT
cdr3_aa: CASSPHSSSSTDTQYF

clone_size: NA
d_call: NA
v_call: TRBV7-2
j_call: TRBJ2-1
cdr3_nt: TGTGCCAGCAGCTGGGATTGGAGGGGATCTGAGCAGTTCTTC
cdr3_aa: CASSWDWRGSEQFF

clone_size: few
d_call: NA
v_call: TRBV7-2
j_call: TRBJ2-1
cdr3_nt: TGTGCCAGCAGCTTAGGGCTAGCAAGGAGTGAGCAGTTCTTC
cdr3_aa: CASSLGLARSEQFF

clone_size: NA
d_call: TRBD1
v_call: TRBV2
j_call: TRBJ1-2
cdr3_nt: TGTGCCAGCAGTGAAGAACAGGGGAGGCACTATGGCTACACCTTC
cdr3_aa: CASSEEQGRHYGYTF

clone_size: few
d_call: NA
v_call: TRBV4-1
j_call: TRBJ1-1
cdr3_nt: TGCGCCAGCAGCCGAGCGGGGTATGAAGAGGCTTTCTTT
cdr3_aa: CASSRAGYEEAFF

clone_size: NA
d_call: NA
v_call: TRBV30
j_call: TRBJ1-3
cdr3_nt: TGTGCCTGGAGTAAAGACACCATATATTTT
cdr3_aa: CAWSKDTIYF

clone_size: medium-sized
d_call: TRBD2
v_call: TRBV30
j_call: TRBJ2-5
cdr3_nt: TGTGCCTGGAGTCCAGCGGGGGAAGAGACCCAGTACTTC
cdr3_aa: CAWSPAGEETQYF

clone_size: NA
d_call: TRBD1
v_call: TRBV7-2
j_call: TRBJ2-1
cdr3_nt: TGTGCCAGCAGCTTACACACGACAGGGGTGGGCAATGAGCAGTTCTTC
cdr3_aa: CASSLHTTGVGNEQFF

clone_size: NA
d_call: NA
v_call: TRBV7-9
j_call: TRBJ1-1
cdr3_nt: TGTGCCAGCAGCCTCGCGGGGGGGCGGAACACTGAAGCTTTCTTT
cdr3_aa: CASSLAGGRNTEAFF

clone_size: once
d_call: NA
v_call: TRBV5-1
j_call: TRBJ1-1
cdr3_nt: TGCGCCAGCAGGCCTGGCGCAGGGAACACTGAAGCTTTCTTT
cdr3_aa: CASRPGAGNTEAFF

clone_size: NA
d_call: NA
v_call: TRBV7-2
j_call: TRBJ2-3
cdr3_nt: TGTGCCAGCAGCTCTTTCCTGAGCACAGATACGCAGTATTTT
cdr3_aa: CASSSFLSTDTQYF

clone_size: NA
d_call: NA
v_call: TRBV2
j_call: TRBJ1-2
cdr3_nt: TGTGCCAGCGCCGGAAGCTACACCTTC
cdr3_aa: CASAGSYTF

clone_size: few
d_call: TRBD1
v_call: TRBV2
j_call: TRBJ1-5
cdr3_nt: TGTGCCAGCAGTGAAGGGGGAAGGGGGCGGAATCAGCCCCAGCATTTT
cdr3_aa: CASSEGGRGRNQPQHF

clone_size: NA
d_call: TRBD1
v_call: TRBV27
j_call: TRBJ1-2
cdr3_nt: TGTGCCAGCAGTCTCGCGCAGGGGGCGGGAGGCTACACCTTC
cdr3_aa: CASSLAQGAGGYTF

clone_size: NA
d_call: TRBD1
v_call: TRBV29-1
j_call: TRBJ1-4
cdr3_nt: TGCAGCGTCGATTCCGGGACAGGGAACGAAAAACTGTTTTTT
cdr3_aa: CSVDSGTGNEKLFF

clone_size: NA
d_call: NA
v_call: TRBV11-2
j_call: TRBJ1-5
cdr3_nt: TGTGCCAGCAGCCCATCCGTAAATCAGCCCCAGCATTTT
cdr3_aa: CASSPSVNQPQHF

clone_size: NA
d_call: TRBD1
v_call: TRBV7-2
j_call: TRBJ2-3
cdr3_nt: TGTGCCAGCAGCCCCTCGGGACAGGTCGTCACAGATACGCAGTATTTT
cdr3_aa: CASSPSGQVVTDTQYF

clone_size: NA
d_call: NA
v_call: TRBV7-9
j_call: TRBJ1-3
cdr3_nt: TGTGCCAGCAGCTTAACCCGACATAGAGGAAACACCATATATTTT
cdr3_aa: CASSLTRHRGNTIYF

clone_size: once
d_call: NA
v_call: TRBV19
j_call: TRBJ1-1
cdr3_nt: TGTGCCAGTAGCCATACAGCAGGTGCGGGACCGAACACTGAAGCTTTCTTT
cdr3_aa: CASSHTAGAGPNTEAFF

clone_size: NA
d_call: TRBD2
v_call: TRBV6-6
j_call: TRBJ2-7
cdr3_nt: TGTGCCAGCAGTTACCTCGTGGGCGGGAGCTCCTACGAGCAGTACTTC
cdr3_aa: CASSYLVGGSSYEQYF

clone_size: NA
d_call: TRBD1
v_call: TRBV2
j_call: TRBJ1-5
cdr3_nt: TGTGCCAGCCATGAGACAGGGGGCAATCAGCCCCAGCATTTT
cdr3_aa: CASHETGGNQPQHF

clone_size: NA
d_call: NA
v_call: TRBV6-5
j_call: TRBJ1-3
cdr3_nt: TGTGCCAGCAGTTTTCAACAGGTGGCATCTGGAAACACCATATATTTT
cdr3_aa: CASSFQQVASGNTIYF

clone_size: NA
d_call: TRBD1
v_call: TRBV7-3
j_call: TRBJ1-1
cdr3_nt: TGTGCCAGCAGCTCCGAAGGGGGCGGTCGCACTGAAGCTTTCTTT
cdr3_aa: CASSSEGGGRTEAFF

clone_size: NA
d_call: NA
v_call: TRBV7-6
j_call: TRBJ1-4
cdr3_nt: TGTGCCAGCAGCTTAGGCAGCCGTAATGAAAAACTGTTTTTT
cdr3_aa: CASSLGSRNEKLFF

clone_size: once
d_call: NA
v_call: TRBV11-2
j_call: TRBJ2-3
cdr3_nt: TGTGCCAGCAGCAGACCCGGGCCAGGGGCCACAGATACGCAGTATTTT
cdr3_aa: CASSRPGPGATDTQYF

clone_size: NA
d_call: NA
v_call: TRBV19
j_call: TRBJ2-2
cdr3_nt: TGTGCCAGTAAAGGGGAGGGGGCGGACACCGGGGAGCTGTTTTTT
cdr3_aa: CASKGEGADTGELFF

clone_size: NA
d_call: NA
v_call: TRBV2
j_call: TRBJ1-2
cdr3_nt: TGTGCCAGCAGTGTGGCAGGAAACTATGGCTACACCTTC
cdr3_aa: CASSVAGNYGYTF

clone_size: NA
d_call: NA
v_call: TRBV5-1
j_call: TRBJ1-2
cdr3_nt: TGCGCCAGCAGCTCTCCTGGAAGAGGGGCAGGCACCTTC
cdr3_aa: CASSSPGRGAGTF

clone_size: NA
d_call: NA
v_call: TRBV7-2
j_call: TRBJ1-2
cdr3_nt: TGTGCCAGCAGCTTAGAGAGAACAGAAGCTAACTATGGCTACACCTTC
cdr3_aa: CASSLERTEANYGYTF

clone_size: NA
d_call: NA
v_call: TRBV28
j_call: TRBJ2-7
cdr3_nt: TGTGCCAGCAGTTTACGGGGGAGCGCCTCCTACGAGCAGTACTTC
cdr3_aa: CASSLRGSASYEQYF

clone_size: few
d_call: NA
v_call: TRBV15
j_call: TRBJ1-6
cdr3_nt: TGTGCCACCAGCAGAGCCCTCCAGGATAATTCACCCCTCCACTTT
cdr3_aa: CATSRALQDNSPLHF

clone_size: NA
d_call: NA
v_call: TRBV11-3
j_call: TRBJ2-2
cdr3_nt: TGTGCCAGCAGCTTAGGCCTAGTCCCCCAGGACACCGGGGAGCTGTTTTTT
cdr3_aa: CASSLGLVPQDTGELFF

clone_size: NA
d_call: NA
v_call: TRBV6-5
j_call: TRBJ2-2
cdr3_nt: TGTGCCAGCAGGGCAGGGCTGATCGGGGAGCTGTTTTTT
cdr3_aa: CASRAGLIGELFF

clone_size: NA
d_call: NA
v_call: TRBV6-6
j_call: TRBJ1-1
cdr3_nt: TGTGCCAGCAGTTATAGGCAGGCGGTAAACACTGAAGCTTTCTTT
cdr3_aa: CASSYRQAVNTEAFF

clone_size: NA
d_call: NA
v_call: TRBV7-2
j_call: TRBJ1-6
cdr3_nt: TGTGCCAGCAGCCCCCGGCAGGGTCAAGGCTCACCCCTCCACTTT
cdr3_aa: CASSPRQGQGSPLHF

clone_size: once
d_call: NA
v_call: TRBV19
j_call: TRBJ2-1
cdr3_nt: TGTGCCAGTAGTCAGTGGGACGTCTACAATGAGCAGTTCTTC
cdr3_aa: CASSQWDVYNEQFF

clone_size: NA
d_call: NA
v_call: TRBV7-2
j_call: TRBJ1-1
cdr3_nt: TGTGCCAGCAGCCCATACTTGAACACTGAAGCTTTCTTT
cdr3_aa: CASSPYLNTEAFF

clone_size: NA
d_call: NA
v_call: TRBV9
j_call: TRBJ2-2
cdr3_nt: TGTGCCAGCAGCGGCGGACTCGCGAACACCGGGGAGCTGTTTTTT
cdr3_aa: CASSGGLANTGELFF

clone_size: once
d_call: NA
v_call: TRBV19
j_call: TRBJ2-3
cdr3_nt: TGTGCCAGTAGTGATTTAGGGTCTAGCACAGATACGCAGTATTTT
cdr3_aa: CASSDLGSSTDTQYF

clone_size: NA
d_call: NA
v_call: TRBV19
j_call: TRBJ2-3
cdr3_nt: TGTGCCAGTAGTATAGTCTCCGGCGGGGGCCCAGGCACAGATACGCAGTATTTT
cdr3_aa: CASSIVSGGGPGTDTQYF

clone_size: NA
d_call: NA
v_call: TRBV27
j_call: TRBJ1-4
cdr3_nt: TGTGCCAGCAGGGAACTGTTTTTT
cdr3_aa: CASRELFF

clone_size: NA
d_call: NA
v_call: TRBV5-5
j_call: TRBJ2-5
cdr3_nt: TGTGCCAGCAGCTTGAGTAGGTTCTCTCAAGAGACCCAGTACTTC
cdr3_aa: CASSLSRFSQETQYF

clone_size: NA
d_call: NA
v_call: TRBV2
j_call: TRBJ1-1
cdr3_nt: TGTGCCAGCTGTAGCATAAAGAACCTCGGGAACACTGAAGCTTTCTTT
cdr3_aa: CASCSIKNLGNTEAFF